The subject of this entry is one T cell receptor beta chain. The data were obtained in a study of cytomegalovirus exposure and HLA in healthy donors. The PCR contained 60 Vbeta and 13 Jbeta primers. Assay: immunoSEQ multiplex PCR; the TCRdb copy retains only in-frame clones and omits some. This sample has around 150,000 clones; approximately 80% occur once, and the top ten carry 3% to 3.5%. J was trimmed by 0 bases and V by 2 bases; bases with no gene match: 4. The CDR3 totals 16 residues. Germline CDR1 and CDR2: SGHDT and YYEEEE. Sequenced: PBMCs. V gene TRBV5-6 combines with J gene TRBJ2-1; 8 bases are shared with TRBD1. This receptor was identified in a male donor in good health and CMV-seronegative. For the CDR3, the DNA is TGTGCCAGCAGCTTAGCAGGGGGCAACTCCTACAATGAGCAGTTCTTC. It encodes CASSLAGGNSYNEQFF.